A single sample is the source of the 5 T cell receptor beta chains below, sequenced in a study of blood T cell repertoires in COVID-19 (TCRdb year 2020). The method was the immunoSEQ multiplex PCR assay. Drawn from immuneACCESS, this table holds only the in-frame rearrangements with V and J called that TCRdb kept. Clones are partly lost; checked studies trace under half to an unresolved V gene and leave the rest unexplained. The sample table records over 250,000 clones; roughly nine tenths of these occur just once. The ten largest clonotypes hold 2% to 2.5% of the sample. The material sequenced was peripheral blood. The receptors here all came from a man aged 45-60 years with acute or convalescent COVID-19.

The rearrangement joins TRBV11-2 to TRBJ1-2; 9 bases map to TRBD1. Germline CDR1 and CDR2: SGHAT and FQNNGV. The CDR3 is 15 amino acids. The V segment lost 5 bases and the J segment 5 bases; nucleotides outside the gene matches: 9. CDR3 coding DNA: TGTGCCAGCAGCGGGGGGGACAGGGTCATATATGGCTACACCTTC. This sequence encodes CASSGGDRVIYGYTF.

This clone was seen a handful of times. The genes are TRBV27 and TRBJ2-1, with TRBD2 matching over 7 bases. The CDR3 sequence is 15 residues long. CDR1 is MNHEY and CDR2 is SMNVEV in the germline V gene (reference sequence). The ends lost 8 bases at V and 0 bases at J; junction bases unmatched: 7. The CDR3, as DNA: TGTGCCAGCTCGAGCGGGGACCTCTCCTACAATGAGCAGTTCTTC. It translates to CASSSGDLSYNEQFF.

This clone was picked up one time. The chain combines TRBV7-2 with TRBJ2-7; D gene unclear. Trimming took 2 bases from V and 2 from J, leaving 7 bases between them. The germline V gene has CDR1 SGHTA and CDR2 FQGNSA. The CDR3 has 13 amino acids. The DNA for the CDR3 is TGTGCCAGCAGCTTAAGCCTCCCCTACGAGCAGTACTTC. Translation gives CASSLSLPYEQYF.

V and J are TRBV20-1 and TRBJ1-1; D is possibly TRBD1 (6 bases). CDR3 length equals 14 residues. V lost 3 bases, J lost 1 base, and 12 bases lay in between. Germline V gene lookup returns CDR1 DFQATT and CDR2 SNEGSKA (reference sequence). The CDR3 loop reads CSASPGTPNTEAFF. The DNA for the CDR3 is TGCAGTGCTAGTCCCGGGACACCGAACACTGAAGCTTTCTTT.

This sequence joins TRBV9 and TRBJ1-1; D possibly corresponds to TRBD1 (5 bases). The CDR3 covers 13 residues. Per germline, CDR1 SGDLS and CDR2 YYNGEE. V was shortened by 4 bases and J by 2 bases, with 9 bases between the two germline ends. As DNA, the CDR3 is TGTGCCAGCAGCTTACAGGCTAACACTGAAGCTTTCTTT. Its protein is CASSLQANTEAFF.